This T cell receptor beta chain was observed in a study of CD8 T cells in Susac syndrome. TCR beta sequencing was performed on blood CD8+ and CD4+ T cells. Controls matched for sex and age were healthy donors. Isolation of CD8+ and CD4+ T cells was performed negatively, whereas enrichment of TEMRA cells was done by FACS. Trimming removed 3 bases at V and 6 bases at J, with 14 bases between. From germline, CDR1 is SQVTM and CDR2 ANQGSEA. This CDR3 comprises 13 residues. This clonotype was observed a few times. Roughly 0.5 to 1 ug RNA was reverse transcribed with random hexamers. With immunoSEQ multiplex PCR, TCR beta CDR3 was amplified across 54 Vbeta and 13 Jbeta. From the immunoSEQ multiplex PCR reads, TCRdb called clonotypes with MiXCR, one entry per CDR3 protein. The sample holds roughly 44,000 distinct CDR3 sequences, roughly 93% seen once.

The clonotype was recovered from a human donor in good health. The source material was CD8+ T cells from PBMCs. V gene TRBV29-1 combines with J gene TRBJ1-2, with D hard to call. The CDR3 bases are TGCAGCGTTGAGGCCGAGACCAGCCATGGCTACACCTTC. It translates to CSVEAETSHGYTF.